The clone carrying this T cell receptor (beta chain) is a singleton in its sample. This entry belongs to a study of PD-L1 blockade in urothelial cancer. As for time point: pretreatment peripheral blood. The V gene lost 5 bases and the J gene lost 3 bases, with 16 bases spanning the gap. This CDR3 comprises 15 residues. Germline loops: CDR1 SGHAT, CDR2 FQNNGV. Measured with immunoSEQ multiplex PCR; TCRdb has only the in-frame clones, and not every one. The repertoire holds fewer than 60,000 clones, with around 80% as singletons. The chain employs TRBV11-2 and TRBJ2-5; D may be TRBD2 (6 bases). Material: PBMCs, obtained around atezolizumab (anti-PD-L1) treatment. The TCR sequence derives from a man aged 65 to 85 with urothelial cancer. CDR3 in DNA: TGTGCCAGCAGCCAACACGGCCGACTAGAAGAGACCCAGTACTTC. Its translation is CASSQHGRLEETQYF.